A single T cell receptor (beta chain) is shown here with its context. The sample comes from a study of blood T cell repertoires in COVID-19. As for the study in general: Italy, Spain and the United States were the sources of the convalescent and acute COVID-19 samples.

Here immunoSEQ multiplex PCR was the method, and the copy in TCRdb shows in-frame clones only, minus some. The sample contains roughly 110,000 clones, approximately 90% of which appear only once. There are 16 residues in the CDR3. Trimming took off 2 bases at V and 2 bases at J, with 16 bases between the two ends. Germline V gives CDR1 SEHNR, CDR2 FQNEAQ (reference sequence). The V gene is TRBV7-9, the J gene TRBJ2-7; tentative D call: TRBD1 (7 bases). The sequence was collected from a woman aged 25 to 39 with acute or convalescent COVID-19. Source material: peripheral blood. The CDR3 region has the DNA TGTGCCAGCAGCTTATTGGTCCAGGGGGGCCCCTACGAGCAGTACTTC. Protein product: CASSLLVQGGPYEQYF.